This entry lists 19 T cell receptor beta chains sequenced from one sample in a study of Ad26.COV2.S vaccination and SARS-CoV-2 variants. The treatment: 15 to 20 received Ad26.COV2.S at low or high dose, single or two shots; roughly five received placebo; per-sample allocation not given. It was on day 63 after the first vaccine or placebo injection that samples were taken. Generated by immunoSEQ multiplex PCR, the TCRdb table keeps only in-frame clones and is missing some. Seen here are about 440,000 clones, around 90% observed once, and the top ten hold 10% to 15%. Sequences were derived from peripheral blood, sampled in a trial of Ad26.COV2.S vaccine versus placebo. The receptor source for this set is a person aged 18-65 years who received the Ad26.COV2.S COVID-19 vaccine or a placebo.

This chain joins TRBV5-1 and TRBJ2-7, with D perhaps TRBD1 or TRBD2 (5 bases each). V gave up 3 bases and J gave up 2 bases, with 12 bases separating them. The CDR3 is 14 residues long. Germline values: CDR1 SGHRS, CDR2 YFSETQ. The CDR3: CASSWTGRTYEQYF. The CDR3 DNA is TGCGCCAGCAGCTGGACGGGACGGACCTACGAGCAGTACTTC.

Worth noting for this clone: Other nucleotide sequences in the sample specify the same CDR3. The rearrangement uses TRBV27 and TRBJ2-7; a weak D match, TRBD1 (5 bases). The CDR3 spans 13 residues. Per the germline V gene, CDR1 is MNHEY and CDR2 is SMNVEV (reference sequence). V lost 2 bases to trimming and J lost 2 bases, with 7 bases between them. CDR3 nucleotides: TGTGCCAGCAGTTTAGGCAGGGCCTACGAGCAGTACTTC. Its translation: CASSLGRAYEQYF.

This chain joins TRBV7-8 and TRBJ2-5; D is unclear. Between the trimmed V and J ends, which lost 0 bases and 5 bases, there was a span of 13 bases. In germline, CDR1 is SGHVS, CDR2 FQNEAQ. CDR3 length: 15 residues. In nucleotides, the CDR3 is TGTGCCAGCAGCTTAGCCCTCCGTGGCCGGGAGACCCAGTACTTC. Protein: CASSLALRGRETQYF.

The chain's CDR3 is CASSAPVGTAYSNSGNTIYF. The CDR3 region has the DNA TGTGCCAGCAGCGCCCCCGTCGGGACAGCATATTCGAACTCTGGAAACACCATATATTTT. The chain links TRBV9 to TRBJ1-3, with 7 bases matching TRBD1. In germline, CDR1 is SGDLS, CDR2 YYNGEE. The ends lost 3 bases at V and 0 bases at J; junction bases unmatched: 18. This CDR3 has 20 amino acids.

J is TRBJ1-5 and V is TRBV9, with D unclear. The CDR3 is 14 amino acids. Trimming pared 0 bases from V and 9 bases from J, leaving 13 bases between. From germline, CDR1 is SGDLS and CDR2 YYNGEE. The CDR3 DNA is TGTGCCAGCAGCGTAGGTCTTGATACACGGCCCCAGCATTTT. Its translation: CASSVGLDTRPQHF.

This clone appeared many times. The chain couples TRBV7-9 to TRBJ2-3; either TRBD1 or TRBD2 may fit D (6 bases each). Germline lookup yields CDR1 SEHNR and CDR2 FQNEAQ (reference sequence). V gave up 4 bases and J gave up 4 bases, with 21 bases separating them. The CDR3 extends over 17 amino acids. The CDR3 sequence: CASSSGVGGASADTQYF. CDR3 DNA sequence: TGTGCCAGCAGCTCTGGGGTTGGGGGCGCTAGCGCAGATACGCAGTATTTT.

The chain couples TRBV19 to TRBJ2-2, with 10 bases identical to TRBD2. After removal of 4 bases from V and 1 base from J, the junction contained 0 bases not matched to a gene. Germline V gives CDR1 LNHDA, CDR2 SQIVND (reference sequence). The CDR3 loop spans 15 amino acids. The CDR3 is CASSRTSGNTGELFF. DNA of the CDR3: TGTGCCAGTAGTAGGACTAGCGGGAACACCGGGGAGCTGTTTTTT.

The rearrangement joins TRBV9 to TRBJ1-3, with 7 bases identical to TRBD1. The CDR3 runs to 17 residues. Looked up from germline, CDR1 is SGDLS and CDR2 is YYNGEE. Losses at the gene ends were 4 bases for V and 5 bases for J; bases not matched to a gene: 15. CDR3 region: CASSTWEWTGGRNTIYF. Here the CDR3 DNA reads TGTGCCAGCAGCACTTGGGAATGGACAGGAGGCAGAAACACCATATATTTT.

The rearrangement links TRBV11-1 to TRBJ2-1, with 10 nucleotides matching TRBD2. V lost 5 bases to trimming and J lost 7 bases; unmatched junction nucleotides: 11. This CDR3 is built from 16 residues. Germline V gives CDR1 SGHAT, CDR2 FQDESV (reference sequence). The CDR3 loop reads CASSPGGSGGLNEQFF. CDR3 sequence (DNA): TGTGCCAGCAGCCCGGGCGGTAGCGGGGGGTTAAATGAGCAGTTCTTC.

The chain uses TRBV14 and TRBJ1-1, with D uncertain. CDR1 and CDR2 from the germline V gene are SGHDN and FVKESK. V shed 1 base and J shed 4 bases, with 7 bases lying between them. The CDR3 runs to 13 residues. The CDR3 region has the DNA TGTGCCAGCAGCCAAGGGACCACCACTGAAGCTTTCTTT. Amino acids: CASSQGTTTEAFF.

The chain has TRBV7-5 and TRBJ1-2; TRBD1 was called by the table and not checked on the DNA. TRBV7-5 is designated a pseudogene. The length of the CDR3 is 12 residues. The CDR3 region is CAPPGHPVGYTF. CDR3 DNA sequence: TGTGCCCCCCCGGGACACCCCGTGGGCTACACCTTC.

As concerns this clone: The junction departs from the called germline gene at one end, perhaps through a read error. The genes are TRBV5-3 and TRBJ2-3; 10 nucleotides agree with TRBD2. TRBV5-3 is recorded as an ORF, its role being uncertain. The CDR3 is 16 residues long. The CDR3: CARSLKAGGQLRTRYF. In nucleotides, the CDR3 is TGTGCCAGAAGCTTAAAAGCGGGAGGGCAACTTCGAACGCGGTATTTT.

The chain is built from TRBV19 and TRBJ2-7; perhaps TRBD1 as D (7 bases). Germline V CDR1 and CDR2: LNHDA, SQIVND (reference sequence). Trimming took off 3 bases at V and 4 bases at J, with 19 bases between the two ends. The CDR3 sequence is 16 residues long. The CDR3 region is CASSIGAGGGSYEQYF. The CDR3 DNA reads TGTGCCAGTAGTATCGGGGCAGGGGGAGGCTCTTACGAGCAGTACTTC.

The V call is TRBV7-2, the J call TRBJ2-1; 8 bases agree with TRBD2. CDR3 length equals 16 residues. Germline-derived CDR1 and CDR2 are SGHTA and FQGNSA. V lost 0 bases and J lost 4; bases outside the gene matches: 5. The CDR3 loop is CASSLAATSVYNEQFF. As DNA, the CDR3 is TGTGCCAGCAGCTTAGCGGCGACTAGCGTATACAATGAGCAGTTCTTC.

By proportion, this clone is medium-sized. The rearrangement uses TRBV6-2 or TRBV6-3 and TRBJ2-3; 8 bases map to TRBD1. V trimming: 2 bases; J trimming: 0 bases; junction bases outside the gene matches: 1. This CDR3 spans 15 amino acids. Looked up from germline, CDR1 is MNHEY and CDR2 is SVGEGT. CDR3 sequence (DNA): TGTGCCAGCAGTTACCGGGACAGGAGCACAGATACGCAGTATTTT. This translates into CASSYRDRSTDTQYF.

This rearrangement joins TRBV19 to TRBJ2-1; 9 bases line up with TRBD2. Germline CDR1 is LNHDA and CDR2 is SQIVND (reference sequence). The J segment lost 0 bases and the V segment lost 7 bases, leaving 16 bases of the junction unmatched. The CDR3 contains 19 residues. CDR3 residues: CASTHHVGTSSPSYNEQFF. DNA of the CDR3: TGTGCCAGTACTCACCACGTCGGGACTAGCTCCCCCTCCTACAATGAGCAGTTCTTC. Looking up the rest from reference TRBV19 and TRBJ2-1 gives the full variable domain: DGGITQSPKYLFRKEGQNVTLSCEQNLNHDAMYWYRQDPGQGLRLIYYSQIVNDFQKGDIAEGYSVSREKKESFPLTVTSAQKNPTAFYLCASTHHVGTSSPSYNEQFFGPGTRLTVL.

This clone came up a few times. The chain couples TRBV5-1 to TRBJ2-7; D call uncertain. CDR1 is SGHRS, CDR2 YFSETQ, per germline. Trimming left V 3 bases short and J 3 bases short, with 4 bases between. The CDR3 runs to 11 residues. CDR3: CASSSHYEQYF. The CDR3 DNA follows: TGCGCCAGCAGCTCGCACTACGAGCAGTACTTC.

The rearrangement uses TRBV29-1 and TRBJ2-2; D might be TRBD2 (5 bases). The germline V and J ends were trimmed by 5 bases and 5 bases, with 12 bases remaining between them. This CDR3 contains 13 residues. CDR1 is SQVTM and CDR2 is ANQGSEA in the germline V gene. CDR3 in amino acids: CSVRRRGTGELFF. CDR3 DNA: TGCAGCGTTCGGCGTCGAGGGACCGGGGAGCTGTTTTTT.

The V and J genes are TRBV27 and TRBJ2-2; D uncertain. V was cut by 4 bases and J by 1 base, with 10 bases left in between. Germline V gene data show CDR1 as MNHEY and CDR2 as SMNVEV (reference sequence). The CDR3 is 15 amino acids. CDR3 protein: CASSSTARNTGELFF. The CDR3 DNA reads TGTGCCAGCAGTTCAACGGCGCGGAACACCGGGGAGCTGTTTTTT.